The present TCR beta chain was sequenced within a study of T cell responses to AZD1222 COVID-19 vaccine (dated by TCRdb to 2020 to 2022). About the full investigation: A total of approximately 230 trial participants underwent TCR sequencing, of whom nearly 210 received two doses of AZD1222 and around 25 received two doses of the MenACWY control vaccine. Trial participants were enrolled by age into 18-55, 56-69 and 70-plus year subgroups, with roughly 150, 30 and 60 TCR-sequenced participants respectively. What the authors observed across the whole study: Conclusions about previously exposed vaccinees were limited because only a handful of AZD1222 recipients were SARS-CoV-2 seropositive at baseline. Reportedly, close to half of the unique spike-specific TCRs recognized epitopes lying outside the regions that are mutated in the B.1.351 and B.1.1.7 variants. Because no day 14 peak-response samples were available, the repertoires could be characterized only after the peak T cell response. Vaccine-associated CD4 TCRs spanned the whole spike protein, with dominant responses in regions 160-218 and 743-854. Most participants were white British and females outnumbered males, and the authors suggested that clonal diversity may have been underestimated. In the small 56-69-year group, the increase in depth fell short of significance, most likely because of low power. After two AZD1222 doses, spike-specific TCR breadth and depth were significantly higher than at day 0 and than in MenACWY recipients.

The CDR3 regions of human TCRbeta chains were analyzed by immunosequencing. Under the source paper's analysis protocol: TCRs in the repertoires were compared against a reference library of SARS-CoV-2-specific TCRs that had been generated with the MIRA antigen-specificity platform. Breadth was defined as the fraction of unique TCRs that were SARS-CoV-2-associated, and depth was defined as the fraction of total T cells that were SARS-CoV-2-associated. Using the MIRA data, each spike-specific TCR was assigned both to the spike region to which the TCR was reactive and to a CD4 or CD8 class. Log10-transformed breadth and depth values were compared by one-way ANOVA with Sidak's multiple comparisons tests. TCRdb obtained this table from immuneACCESS and retained in-frame rearrangements with V and J assigned. These tables miss some clones; where compared with another copy, unresolved V genes account for less than half of the shortfall, and the remainder is unexplained. The V and J calls and clone size come from that table; D and trimming were worked out from the DNA. The sample yields under 150,000 clones; about 93% were counted once. Less than 3.5% of the sample goes to the ten largest clones.

Worth noting for this clone: Its antigen remains unidentified. Per-nucleotide qualities are absent, and no much larger clonotype sits a single base away.

The V end gives up 3 bases and the J end 1 base, leaving 1 base in the junction not matched to a gene. As encoded in the germline V gene, CDR1 is MDHEN while CDR2 is SYDVKM. The CDR3 starts with the cysteine, ends with the phenylalanine, and has 15 residues. Only the CDR3 DNA stays, 45 bases, in frame from base 1. The sample's time point label, in plain terms: baseline before first vaccination. The treatment or condition label here, explained by the study, means: meningococcal conjugate vaccine given as trial control. Vaccinee samples were obtained from the UK trials COV001 and COV002, which included a single-blind randomized controlled phase 2/3 trial of AZD1222 (ChAdOx1 nCoV-19) in healthy adults. For TCRbeta chain sequencing, PBMC samples from trial participants were taken at day 0 and at day 28 after the second dose.

The material was peripheral blood, obtained on day 0 of MenACWY control vaccination. The chain is made from TRBV28 and TRBJ1-1, with 11 junctional bases fitting TRBD1. This TCR was sampled from an adult in good health. The CDR3 amino acid sequence is: CASSFGTGGNTEAFF. The sequenced DNA: TGTGCCAGCAGTTTCGGGACAGGGGGGAACACTGAAGCTTTCTTT.